This TCR beta chain was sequenced in a study of T cell repertoires in cytomegalovirus infection. Study summary: A matching HLA type, together with CMV infection, was signaled by public TCR beta signatures. Study results and limitations: The response measured ex vivo was dominated by TCR beta clonotypes (HLA-C-restricted and CMV-specific).

Each CDR3 protein gets one entry after TCRdb re-called the reads with MiXCR. The sample includes 150,000 to 200,000 distinct CDR3 sequences, about 20% of them seen just once. The germline CDR1 and CDR2 sequences are LNHDA and SQIVND (reference sequence). This CDR3 has 14 residues. Trimming took off 5 bases at V and 3 bases at J, with 12 bases between the two ends. This clonotype has more than one count but fewer than ten. Antigen: not known. The TCR originated in a human donor in good health (CMV status not recorded). Some clones in this sample may be carry-over from other donors' samples. The sample taken for sequencing was PBMCs. The chain recombines TRBV19 with TRBJ2-3; D is unresolved. The CDR3: CASSPRVGTDTQYF. DNA for the CDR3: TGTGCCAGTAGTCCACGAGTCGGGACAGATACGCAGTATTTT.